The 11 T cell receptor beta chains below all came from one sample that was sequenced in a study of synovial regulatory T cells in juvenile arthritis. Profiled with immunoSEQ multiplex PCR; TCRdb holds only in-frame clones, not every one. The sample holds 2,500 to 3,000 clones. Matched peripheral blood accompanied the synovial fluid taken from each patient with active arthritis. Sequenced: Treg cells from the synovium. The source is a donor aged 2-35 years with juvenile idiopathic arthritis.

The CDR3 sequence: CATGVASTDTQYF. The gene calls are TRBV25-1 and TRBJ2-3; the D call of TRBD2 rests on TCRdb alone, since no DNA is present to check it. Germline V CDR1 and CDR2: MGHDK, SYGVNS. CDR3 size: 13 residues. DNA for this receptor is not on file.

The gene calls are TRBV11-2 and TRBJ2-5; the D call from TCRdb, TRBD2, cannot be confirmed without DNA. This CDR3 region has 16 residues. The nucleotide record is missing. From germline, CDR1 is SGHAT and CDR2 FQNNGV. CDR3 sequence: CASSLFPYSSRETQYF.

V usage is TRBV21-1 and J usage is TRBJ2-3. TRBV21-1 is given as a pseudogene. The CDR3 runs 16 residues. This entry has no DNA. The CDR3 sequence: CASSGVATVMQDTQYF.

The rearrangement links TRBV5-4 to TRBJ1-4; the D call from TCRdb, TRBD1, cannot be confirmed without DNA. This CDR3 has 16 amino acids. DNA is not recorded here. The germline V gene has CDR1 SGHNT and CDR2 YYREEE (reference sequence). The CDR3 region is CASSWGGTGANEKLFF.

The chain is built from TRBV4-2 and TRBJ1-6; the D gene TCRdb calls, TRBD1, cannot be checked with no DNA. The CDR3 consists of 17 residues. The protein alone is recorded here. From germline, CDR1 is LGHNA and CDR2 YNFKEQ. The CDR3 protein is CASSLVGGGTGASTLHF.

The chain employs TRBV6-1 and TRBJ1-1; the D gene TCRdb calls, TRBD1, cannot be checked with no DNA. The CDR3 is 13 residues long. No coding sequence is recorded. From germline, CDR1 is MNHNS and CDR2 SASEGT. The CDR3 spells CASSITKGQGVFF.

Its frequency marks this clone as medium-sized. V and J are TRBV15 and TRBJ2-7; the TCRdb D gene call, TRBD2, has no DNA to confirm it. CDR3 length equals 15 residues. The coding DNA is unavailable. CDR1 LNHNV and CDR2 YYDKDF come from the germline V gene (reference sequence). Here the CDR3 reads CATSRDIGSSYEQYF.

CDR3 sequence: CASSTQAGLHNYGYTF. The rearrangement uses TRBV7-2 and TRBJ1-2; TCRdb gives TRBD1 as the D gene, but with no DNA this cannot be confirmed. In germline, CDR1 is SGHTA, CDR2 FQGNSA. The CDR3 spans 16 residues. This entry has no DNA.

Measured by frequency, this clone is medium-sized (0.01 to 0.1%). The chain employs TRBV5-1 and TRBJ1-1. The V gene's germline CDR1 is SGHRS and CDR2 YFSETQ. The CDR3 is made up of 14 amino acids. The nucleotide record is missing. The CDR3 region is CASSLVPTNTEAFF.

This clone shows up as medium-sized by frequency. The chain recombines TRBV7-9 with TRBJ2-3. The germline CDR1 and CDR2 sequences are SEHNR and FQNEAQ (reference sequence). The CDR3 is 17 residues long. DNA for this receptor is not on file. CDR3 sequence: CASSLYFGGASTDTQYF.

The genes are TRBV29-1 and TRBJ1-1; TCRdb designates TRBD1, a call that cannot be tested without DNA. CDR3 size: 8 residues. Only the protein sequence is given. CDR1 is SQVTM and CDR2 is ANQGSEA in the germline V gene. The chain's CDR3 is CSVEKGAF.